The sequence of this T cell receptor (beta chain) was determined in a study of long-term antiretroviral therapy in people with HIV. Every donor contributed at least one pre-ART and at least two post-ART PBMC samples. V lost 0 bases to trimming and J lost 3 bases; unmatched junction nucleotides: 5. The CDR3 consists of 15 residues. Germline CDR1 SGHVS, CDR2 FNYEAQ. Investigators performed immunoSEQ version v3.0 at survey level. TCRdb's copy holds only in-frame clones and misses some; the assay was immunoSEQ multiplex PCR. The profile covers 24,000 or so clones, with 70% to 90% appearing a single time and around 3.9% taken by the ten largest. To note about this clone: Its matching antigen is unknown.

Findings and caveats of the study: HIV repertoires covered narrower CDR3 length ranges than controls did.

The V call is TRBV7-6, the J call TRBJ2-7; 7 bases map to TRBD2. The source is a woman in her twenties or thirties with HIV. Sequenced here: unsorted PBMCs, sampled 1.9 years after starting antiretroviral therapy. The CDR3: CASSLAEGEGYEQYF. The DNA for the CDR3 is TGTGCCAGCAGCTTAGCTGAAGGGGAGGGCTACGAGCAGTACTTC.